This T cell receptor (beta chain) was recovered during a study of human CD4 T cells and Enterobacteriaceae. Memory CD4+ T cells were sorted as all CD4+ cells except CD45RA+CCR7+CD95- naive cells, over 98% pure. Sorted cells lacked CD8+, CD14+, CD16+, CD56+, CD19+ and CD25-bright cells. Trimming removed 4 bases at V and 6 bases at J, with 18 bases between. Germline V CDR1 and CDR2: SNHLY, FYNNEI. The length of the CDR3 is 15 residues. Ex vivo total memory CD4+ cells were sequenced at deep level. Clones were read by immunoSEQ multiplex PCR, and TCRdb kept only the in-frame ones, dropping some. The sample holds under 35,000 clones; about 80% are singletons and the top ten take approximately 1.7%. Note on this clone: Antigen unknown.

Points from the study as a whole: Ex vivo clonotype reactivity was inferred only by sequence matching. Broadly cross-reactive clonotypes: 11 of 19 ranked in the top 5%.

This chain links TRBV2 with TRBJ2-5; TRBD2 might be the D (6 bases). The clonotype comes from a human donor in good health. Sequencing input: memory CD4+ T cells from blood. The CDR3 spells CASSGPVAGSKTQYF. CDR3 bases: TGTGCCAGCAGTGGCCCCGTGGCGGGGTCCAAGACCCAGTACTTC.